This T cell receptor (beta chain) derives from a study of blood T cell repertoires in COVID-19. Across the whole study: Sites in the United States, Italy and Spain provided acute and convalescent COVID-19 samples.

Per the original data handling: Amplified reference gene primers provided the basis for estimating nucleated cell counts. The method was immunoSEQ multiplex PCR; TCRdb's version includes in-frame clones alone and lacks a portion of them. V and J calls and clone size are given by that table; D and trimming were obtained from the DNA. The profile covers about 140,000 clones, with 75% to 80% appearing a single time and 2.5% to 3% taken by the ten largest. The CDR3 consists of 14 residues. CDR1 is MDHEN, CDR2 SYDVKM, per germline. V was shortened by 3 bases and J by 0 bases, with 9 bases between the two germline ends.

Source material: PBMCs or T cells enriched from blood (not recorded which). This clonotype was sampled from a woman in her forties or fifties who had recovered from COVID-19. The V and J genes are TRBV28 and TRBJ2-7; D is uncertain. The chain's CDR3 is CASSFFHSSYEQYF. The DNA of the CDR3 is TGTGCCAGCAGTTTTTTCCATAGCTCCTACGAGCAGTACTTC.